Each of the 22 T cell receptor beta chains below was sequenced from the same sample in a study of vaccination effects on CD4 cells after COVID-19. No antigen is known for these receptors. Subsequent to approximately 9 days of culture, CD4+ T cells were isolated. As their vaccination, participants received two doses of either BNT162b2 or mRNA-1273. The assay was immunoSEQ multiplex PCR, and TCRdb's table has in-frame clones only and misses some. The sample holds 37,000 or so clones, around 66% seen once. Sequenced material: CD4+ T cells from PBMCs cultured without peptide, taken after COVID-19 vaccination. The receptors were gathered from a human donor who received a COVID-19 vaccine.

CDR3 nucleotides: TGCGCCAGCAGCTTGGAGTCAGGGGGCGGCTACGAGCAGTACTTC. This gives the protein CASSLESGGGYEQYF. The chain has TRBV5-1 and TRBJ2-7; 8 nucleotides line up with TRBD1. Germline CDR1 is SGHRS and CDR2 is YFSETQ. Losses at the gene ends were 0 bases for V and 3 bases for J; bases not matched to a gene: 5. The CDR3 runs 15 residues.

A few counts support this clone. The rearrangement joins TRBV18 to TRBJ1-1; possible D gene TRBD1, 6 bases. CDR3 length: 16 amino acids. Trimming left V 3 bases short and J 1 base short, with 15 bases between. The germline V gene encodes CDR1 KGHSH and CDR2 LQKENI. CDR3 nucleotide sequence: TGTGCCAGCTCACCTCCAGGGGCCCGAGGGAACACTGAAGCTTTCTTT. Protein: CASSPPGARGNTEAFF.

The sample holds a few counts of this clone. V is TRBV6-5 and J is TRBJ1-1; D gene uncertain. Deletions cut 6 bases from V and 8 bases from J, with 13 bases between. The CDR3 is made up of 12 amino acids. Germline-derived CDR1 and CDR2 are MNHEY and SVGAGI. The CDR3: CASSPHRQEAFF. The CDR3 bases are TGTGCCAGCAGCCCCCACCGGCAGGAAGCTTTCTTT.

V and J are TRBV3-1 (or the pseudogene TRBV3-2) and TRBJ2-3; 12 bases are shared with TRBD2. CDR1 LGHDT and CDR2 YNNKEL come from the germline V gene (reference sequence). The junction had 5 bases not matched to a gene; V was cut back by 4 bases and J by 3 bases. The CDR3 length is 16 residues. Here the CDR3 reads CASSPRTSGATDTQYF. In DNA form, the CDR3 reads TGTGCCAGCAGCCCCCGGACTAGCGGGGCTACAGATACGCAGTATTTT.

This rearrangement joins TRBV10-3 to TRBJ1-1; D unresolved. Germline lookup yields CDR1 ENHRY and CDR2 SYGVKD. With 0 bases removed from V and 1 base from J, the gap between germline ends came to 9 bases. The CDR3 has 15 residues. In DNA form, the CDR3 reads TGTGCCATCAGTGAGTCGGTATCTGGGAACACTGAAGCTTTCTTT. Its protein product is CAISESVSGNTEAFF.

In DNA form, the CDR3 reads TGTGCCATCAGGGGGACATCCCCCGAGCAGTACTTC. Translation gives CAIRGTSPEQYF. V usage is TRBV10-3 and J usage is TRBJ2-7; D may be TRBD1 (6 bases). The CDR3 has 12 residues. Germline CDR1 and CDR2: ENHRY and SYGVKD. The ends were cut back, 6 bases at V and 6 bases at J, with 12 bases in the middle.

This clone was detected a few times. This sequence joins TRBV30 and TRBJ1-1; 7 nucleotides agree with TRBD1. Unmatched junction bases numbered 6, after V lost 4 bases and J lost 1 base. This CDR3 has 14 residues. Looked up from germline, CDR1 is GTSNPN and CDR2 is SVGIG (reference sequence). The CDR3 DNA reads TGTGCCTGGAAAATACAGGGGACGAACACTGAAGCTTTCTTT. Translated: CAWKIQGTNTEAFF.

This chain uses TRBV10-2 with TRBJ2-5; no reliable D call. Germline assignment: CDR1 WSHSY and CDR2 SAAADI. The V gene lost 3 bases and the J gene lost 1 base, with 9 bases spanning the gap. The CDR3 consists of 14 residues. CDR3 DNA: TGCGCCAGCAGTGAAGGGTCATTCCAAGAGACCCAGTACTTC. Its protein is CASSEGSFQETQYF.

The chain employs TRBV6-1 and TRBJ1-5; D is possibly TRBD1 (6 bases). This CDR3 region has 16 residues. CDR1 is MNHNS, CDR2 SASEGT, per germline. V was clipped by 1 base and J by 2 bases, with 12 bases between them. CDR3 region: CASSEDGGGRNQPQHF. CDR3 bases: TGTGCCAGCAGTGAAGACGGAGGGGGGCGCAATCAGCCCCAGCATTTT.

This clone was counted a few times. The chain carries TRBV7-9 and TRBJ2-7; tentative D call: TRBD1 (5 bases). This CDR3 is 11 amino acids long. V lost 5 bases and J lost 6, with 8 bases in between. The germline CDR1 and CDR2 sequences are SEHNR and FQNEAQ (reference sequence). The CDR3 DNA reads TGTGCCAGCAGCGCAACAGGCGAGCAGTACTTC. Encoded protein: CASSATGEQYF.

In its sample, this clone was seen a few times. The chain links TRBV2 to TRBJ1-1; 7 bases are shared with TRBD1. The CDR3 is 14 residues long. Germline trimming cut 6 bases from V and 1 base from J; bases unmatched to any gene: 5. Germline CDR1 and CDR2: SNHLY and FYNNEI. CDR3 DNA: TGTGCCAGCAGAGTTCAGGGGGGGAACACTGAAGCTTTCTTT. Translation: CASRVQGGNTEAFF.

This chain joins TRBV2 and TRBJ1-6; no firm D call. CDR1 is SNHLY and CDR2 is FYNNEI in the germline V gene. The CDR3 sequence is 16 residues long. Between the trimmed V and J ends, which lost 5 bases and 0 bases, there was a span of 11 bases. CDR3 nucleotide sequence: TGTGCCAGCAGTCCCGACGGCAGCTCCTATAATTCACCCCTCCACTTT. It encodes CASSPDGSSYNSPLHF.

This clone has a handful of counts. This chain joins TRBV7-9 and TRBJ2-6; D ambiguous. Germline CDR1 reads SEHNR; CDR2 reads FQNEAQ (reference sequence). The CDR3 consists of 13 residues. V lost 6 bases, J lost 3 bases, and 6 bases lay in between. The CDR3 region is CASRGYGANVLTF. The CDR3 region has the DNA TGTGCCAGCAGAGGTTATGGGGCCAACGTCCTGACTTTC.

The CDR3 DNA follows: TGTGCCAGCAGACCTGGGATTAGTCTTTATGGCTACACCTTC. Translation: CASRPGISLYGYTF. V is TRBV5-8 and J is TRBJ1-2; no clear D gene. The germline V gene encodes CDR1 SGHTS and CDR2 YDEGEE. Trimming cost V 5 bases and J 5 bases, with 16 bases left between them. The CDR3 covers 14 residues.

CDR3 in amino acids: CASSRGLAGGAKNIQYF. CDR3 in DNA: TGTGCCAGCAGCAGGGGACTAGCGGGGGGAGCCAAAAACATTCAGTACTTC. The J gene is TRBJ2-4, the V gene TRBV7-9; TRBD2 matches 15 bases. The CDR3 is 17 residues long. The V segment lost 5 bases and the J segment 0 bases; nucleotides outside the gene matches: 2. Germline values: CDR1 SEHNR, CDR2 FQNEAQ (reference sequence). Looking up the rest from reference TRBV7-9 and TRBJ2-4 gives the full variable domain: DTGVSQNPRHKITKRGQNVTFRCDPISEHNRLYWYRQTLGQGPEFLTYFQNEAQLEKSRLLSDRFSAERPKGSFSTLEIQRTEQGDSAMYLCASSRGLAGGAKNIQYFGAGTRLSVL.

The chain combines TRBV28 with TRBJ2-5; D tentatively fits TRBD1 or TRBD2 (6 bases each). V was pared by 5 bases and J by 0 bases, with 13 bases between. The germline CDR1 and CDR2 sequences are MDHEN and SYDVKM. CDR3 length: 15 residues. Here the CDR3 DNA reads TGTGCCAGCAGTCCCGGGGGCGGGAACCAAGAGACCCAGTACTTC. Translated: CASSPGGGNQETQYF.

The CDR3 spells CASSLIRDTTYNEQFF. CDR3 nucleotide sequence: TGTGCCAGCAGCCTAATAAGGGACACAACCTACAATGAGCAGTTCTTC. The V call is TRBV14, the J call TRBJ2-1; possible D gene TRBD1, 6 bases. Germline CDR1 and CDR2: SGHDN and FVKESK. The CDR3 covers 16 residues. V was pared by 4 bases and J by 2 bases, with 15 bases between.

DNA of the CDR3: TGTGCCAGCAGTATGGTCGGCACTGAAGCTTTCTTT. It yields the protein CASSMVGTEAFF. The chain employs TRBV27 and TRBJ1-1; D unresolved. The V end was cut by 5 bases, the J end by 4 bases, with 8 bases between. Germline CDR1 reads MNHEY; CDR2 reads SMNVEV (reference sequence). The CDR3 extends over 12 amino acids.

As DNA, the CDR3 is TGTGCCAGCAGCACCGGGACAAACTATGGCTACACCTTC. Translation: CASSTGTNYGYTF. The V and J genes are TRBV14 and TRBJ1-2; weak D call: TRBD1 (6 bases). Per the germline V gene, CDR1 is SGHDN and CDR2 is FVKESK. V was clipped by 5 bases and J by 2 bases, with 9 bases between them. The CDR3 has 13 amino acids.

The J gene is TRBJ1-5, the V gene TRBV6-5; the D gene is possibly TRBD1 (6 bases). Germline V CDR1 and CDR2: MNHEY, SVGAGI. V gave up 7 bases and J gave up 6 bases, with 13 bases separating them. This CDR3 is 13 amino acids long. CDR3 nucleotide sequence: TGTGCCAGCACTCCGACAGGCACTCAGCCCCAGCATTTT. Amino acids: CASTPTGTQPQHF.

The genes are TRBV12-2 and TRBJ2-3; TRBD1, the table's D call, was not compared with the DNA. TRBV12-2 is assigned pseudogene status. The CDR3 sequence is 16 residues long. CDR3 sequence (DNA): TGTGCAAGTCGCTCTCAGGGGGACCTCAGCGCAGATACGCAGTATTTT. Translation gives CASRSQGDLSADTQYF.

The chain employs TRBV12-5 and TRBJ2-5; TRBD2 matches 8 bases. The germline CDR1 and CDR2 sequences are LGHNT and FRNRAP. With 4 bases clipped from V and 5 bases from J, the junction kept 6 bases outside the gene matches. The length of the CDR3 is 14 residues. The CDR3 here is CASGYRGGVETQYF. The CDR3 coding sequence is TGTGCTAGTGGTTACCGGGGGGGAGTTGAGACCCAGTACTTC.